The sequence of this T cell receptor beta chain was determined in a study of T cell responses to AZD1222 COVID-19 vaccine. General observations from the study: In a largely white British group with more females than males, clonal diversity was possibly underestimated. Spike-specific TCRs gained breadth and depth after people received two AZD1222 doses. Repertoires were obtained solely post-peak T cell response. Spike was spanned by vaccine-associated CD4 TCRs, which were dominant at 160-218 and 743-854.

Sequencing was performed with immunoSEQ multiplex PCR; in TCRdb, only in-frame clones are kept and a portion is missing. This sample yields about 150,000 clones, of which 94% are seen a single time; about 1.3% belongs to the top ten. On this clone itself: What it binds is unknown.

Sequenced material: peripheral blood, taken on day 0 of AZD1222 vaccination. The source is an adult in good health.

The CDR3 sequence is CASSTPGWGRNEQFF. The CDR3 DNA follows: TGTGCCAGCAGCACCCCGGGGTGGGGCAGGAATGAGCAGTTCTTC. The chain is built from TRBV11-1 and TRBJ2-1; D may correspond to TRBD1 or TRBD2 (5 bases each). Germline CDR1 SGHAT, CDR2 FQDESV (reference sequence). This CDR3 region has 15 residues. V dropped 5 bases and J dropped 7 bases, with 18 bases sitting between them. The full variable domain, rest sourced from reference TRBV11-1 and TRBJ2-1, is EAEVAQSPRYKITEKSQAVAFWCDPISGHATLYWYRQILGQGPELLVQFQDESVVDDSQLPKDRFSAERLKGVDSTLKIQPAELGDSAMYLCASSTPGWGRNEQFFGPGTRLTVL.